Shown below are 4 T cell receptor beta chains from a single sample sequenced in a study of T cell repertoires in cytomegalovirus infection. Via MiXCR, TCRdb re-called the reads, giving one row per CDR3 protein. This table has roughly 720,000 distinct CDR3 sequences, approximately 34% appearing once. Sequencing was carried out using PBMCs. All receptors derive from a human donor in good health (CMV status not recorded). Some clones in this sample may be carry-over from other donors' samples.

The chain's CDR3 is CASSLQRGGYNEQFF. The CDR3 nucleotides are TGTGCCAGCAGTCTACAGCGGGGGGGCTACAATGAGCAGTTCTTC. The chain carries TRBV6-6 and TRBJ2-1; 10 nucleotides line up with TRBD2. The CDR3 length is 15 residues. After removal of 5 bases from V and 3 bases from J, the junction contained 4 bases not matched to a gene. CDR1 and CDR2 (germline): MNHNY, SVGAGI (reference sequence).

J is TRBJ1-5 and V is TRBV12-3 or TRBV12-4, with unresolved D. The V end was cut by 3 bases, the J end by 9 bases, with 12 bases between. CDR3 length: 13 amino acids. CDR3 DNA: TGTGCCAGCAGTTTCGGAGAGCACCTGCCCCAGCATTTT. As protein: CASSFGEHLPQHF.

A few counts support this clonotype. The chain carries TRBV2 and TRBJ1-4; no clear D. The germline CDR1 and CDR2 sequences are SNHLY and FYNNEI. This CDR3 region has 16 residues. Trimming took off 2 bases at V and 2 bases at J, with 12 bases between the two ends. CDR3 sequence: CASSEHPFRTNEKLFF. CDR3 in DNA: TGTGCCAGCAGTGAACACCCATTCCGCACTAATGAAAAACTGTTTTTT.

This clonotype was picked up a small number of times. V and J are TRBV2 and TRBJ1-5; no clear D. The CDR3 consists of 12 residues. V dropped 7 bases and J dropped 1 base, with 5 bases sitting between them. CDR1 SNHLY and CDR2 FYNNEI come from the germline V gene. CDR3 sequence reads: CASMGSNQPQHF. Written as DNA, the CDR3 is TGTGCCAGCATGGGAAGCAATCAGCCCCAGCATTTT.